This entry lists 25 T cell receptor beta chains sequenced from one sample in a study of T cells expressing NK-cell markers. TCRdb reprocessed the 5' RACE reads and reports one entry per CDR3 protein, with no DNA. The table gives 400,000 to 550,000 distinct CDR3 sequences; the top ten clones make up about 7.3% of it. Sequencing was done on a sample of blood T cells: a sorted CD56 or NKG2C T cell subset, CD4+ or CD8+ T cells, or bulk PBMC T cells (not recorded which). The origin of the receptors is a woman aged 18 to 69 in good health.

V usage is TRBV11-2 and J usage is TRBJ2-2; TCRdb lists TRBD1, though no DNA is available to test this call. Germline V gene lookup returns CDR1 SGHAT and CDR2 FQNNGV. CDR3 length: 14 amino acids. The CDR3 reads CASSRDRDSGELFF.

This chain's CDR3 is CASRKTPDSADTQYF. The chain employs TRBV6-1 and TRBJ2-3. Per the germline V gene, CDR1 is MNHNS and CDR2 is SASEGT. This CDR3 comprises 15 residues.

The gene calls are TRBV11-2 and TRBJ1-4; the TCRdb D gene call, TRBD1, has no DNA to confirm it. Germline loops: CDR1 SGHAT, CDR2 FQNNGV. This CDR3 is 15 amino acids long. CDR3 protein: CASSRDRERNEKLFF.

The chain combines TRBV12-3 or TRBV12-4 with TRBJ2-3; TCRdb indicates TRBD2, and absent DNA this call remains unverified. The CDR3 runs 15 residues. The CDR3 is CASTITSGGPDTQYF.

V usage is TRBV3-1 and J usage is TRBJ2-5; TCRdb picks TRBD2, but there is no DNA to check that call. This CDR3 is built from 15 residues. Germline V gene data show CDR1 as LGHDT and CDR2 as YNNKEL (reference sequence). The CDR3: CASSSTGRPQETQYF.

The chain couples TRBV7-2 to TRBJ2-5; the TCRdb call, TRBD1, lacks DNA for checking. Germline loops: CDR1 SGHTA, CDR2 FQGNSA. The CDR3 contains 16 residues. This CDR3 is CASSLFRGGQQETQYF.

The J gene is TRBJ1-4, the V gene TRBV6-1; TCRdb picks TRBD1, but there is no DNA to check that call. Germline V gene data show CDR1 as MNHNS and CDR2 as SASEGT. There are 16 residues in the CDR3. The CDR3 spells CASSLRTGATNEKLFF.

The chain has TRBV3-1 and TRBJ1-4. The germline CDR1 and CDR2 sequences are LGHDT and YNNKEL (reference sequence). The CDR3 totals 15 residues. The CDR3 here is CASSQMRTTNEKLFF.

This chain links TRBV12-3 or TRBV12-4 with TRBJ2-3. This CDR3 spans 14 amino acids. Here the CDR3 reads CASSLRTLTDTQYF.

The chain is built from TRBV2 and TRBJ2-3. The germline gives CDR1 SNHLY, CDR2 FYNNEI. The CDR3 contains 14 residues. The chain's CDR3 is CASSDFSSTDTQYF.

V gene TRBV7-2 combines with J gene TRBJ1-3. Germline V gives CDR1 SGHTA, CDR2 FQGNSA. CDR3 length: 14 amino acids. CDR3 loop: CASSLTPTGNTIYF.

The chain joins TRBV5-4 to TRBJ2-5; TCRdb picks TRBD1, but there is no DNA to check that call. Germline-derived CDR1 and CDR2 are SGHNT and YYREEE (reference sequence). CDR3 length equals 16 residues. CDR3 in amino acids: CASSFTGTGVSETQYF.

This chain joins TRBV12-3 or TRBV12-4 and TRBJ1-6; absent DNA, TCRdb's TRBD1 call cannot be checked. The CDR3 covers 15 residues. The CDR3 reads CATKTGDSYNSPLHF.

V and J are TRBV6-2 or TRBV6-3 and TRBJ2-1; TCRdb calls TRBD2, which cannot be checked without DNA. The length of the CDR3 is 15 residues. Germline V gene data show CDR1 as MNHEY and CDR2 as SVGEGT. CDR3 sequence reads: CASRPSGRVNNEQFF.

The chain joins TRBV4-2 to TRBJ1-5. In germline, CDR1 is LGHNA, CDR2 YNFKEQ. CDR3 length: 16 residues. The CDR3 loop is CASSQESPDSNQPQHF.

The gene calls are TRBV6-5 and TRBJ1-2. The CDR3 spans 15 residues. CDR1 is MNHEY, CDR2 SVGAGI, per germline. CDR3 region: CASSYSGRTAYGYTF.

This sequence joins TRBV6-2 or TRBV6-3 and TRBJ2-1; TCRdb returns TRBD2, unconfirmable since there is no DNA. Germline CDR1 and CDR2: MNHEY and SVGEGT. The CDR3 loop spans 15 amino acids. The CDR3 reads CASSAPGLAGYEQFF.

V usage is TRBV6-1 and J usage is TRBJ1-1; TCRdb outputs TRBD1, but without DNA this stays unchecked. Germline-derived CDR1 and CDR2 are MNHNS and SASEGT. The CDR3 consists of 14 residues. CDR3 sequence reads: CASSRRDRGTEAFF.

The chain combines TRBV7-2 with TRBJ2-3; the D call from TCRdb, TRBD2, cannot be confirmed without DNA. The length of the CDR3 is 15 residues. Germline V lookup: CDR1 SGHTA, CDR2 FQGNSA. The CDR3 region is CASSSRLAGKDTQYF.

The genes are TRBV6-5 and TRBJ2-1; TCRdb designates TRBD2, a call that cannot be tested without DNA. CDR1 MNHEY and CDR2 SVGAGI come from the germline V gene. The length of the CDR3 is 16 residues. CDR3 residues: CASSLSTSGSRNEQFF.

V and J are TRBV7-3 and TRBJ2-1; TCRdb designates TRBD1, a call that cannot be tested without DNA. The V gene's germline CDR1 is SGHTA and CDR2 FQGTGA. CDR3 length: 14 residues. CDR3 loop: CASSVTAGYNEQFF.

The chain uses TRBV11-2 and TRBJ2-3; TCRdb picks TRBD2, but there is no DNA to check that call. Looked up from germline, CDR1 is SGHAT and CDR2 is FQNNGV. CDR3 length: 19 amino acids. This CDR3 is CASSFTTGTSGAYTDTQYF. Based on the CDR3 plus reference TRBV11-2 and TRBJ2-3, the full variable domain is EAGVAQSPRYKIIEKRQSVAFWCNPISGHATLYWYQQILGQGPKLLIQFQNNGVVDDSQLPKDRFSAERLKGVDSTLKIQPAKLEDSAVYLCASSFTTGTSGAYTDTQYFGPGTRLTVL.

V is TRBV6-1 and J is TRBJ1-1. This CDR3 contains 13 residues. Germline loops: CDR1 MNHNS, CDR2 SASEGT. Here the CDR3 reads CASGQPERTEAFF.

The genes are TRBV5-4 and TRBJ2-6. The germline gives CDR1 SGHNT, CDR2 YYREEE (reference sequence). The CDR3 consists of 16 residues. CDR3 residues: CASSPGPSSGANVLTF.

The chain is built from TRBV19 and TRBJ1-1; there is no DNA to check the TCRdb D call of TRBD1. This CDR3 has 14 amino acids. Looked up from germline, CDR1 is LNHDA and CDR2 is SQIVND (reference sequence). The CDR3 here is CASSQRRVDTEAFF.